The rows below give T cell receptor beta chains drawn from one sample of a study of cytomegalovirus exposure and HLA in healthy donors. Sequencing was performed with immunoSEQ multiplex PCR; in TCRdb, only in-frame clones are kept and a portion is missing. The sample has 90,000 to 130,000 clones, 70% to 80% seen once; the top ten hold about 2.7%. The specimen was PBMCs. All receptors come from a young woman in good health and CMV-seropositive. Each CDR3 is given with its conserved first and last residue. The D gene is left open where the match is weak. Expanded clones are given a class, and other clones once, few, many or no size at all.

D	V	length	size	J	DNA	CDR3
-	TRBV6-5	13	once	TRBJ2-5	TGTGCCAGCAGTTACGGAGTCCAAGAGACCCAGTACTTC	CASSYGVQETQYF
TRBD1	TRBV25-1	15	once	TRBJ2-2	TGTGCCAGCAGTACCCGGACAGGGGCGACCGGGGAGCTGTTTTTT	CASSTRTGATGELFF
-	TRBV27	14	-	TRBJ1-5	TGTGCCAGCAGTCCTGGGACGTGGGGAGGGCCCCAGCATTTT	CASSPGTWGGPQHF
-	TRBV7-6	14	few	TRBJ2-7	TGTGCCAGCAGCTTCATAGGCGGATTCTACGAGCAGTACTTC	CASSFIGGFYEQYF
-	TRBV5-1	14	-	TRBJ2-2	TGCGCCAGCAGCTTGAACCCAGTCACCGGGGAGCTGTTTTTT	CASSLNPVTGELFF
-	TRBV2	15	-	TRBJ2-5	TGTGCCAGCACCCGAGATCAGGGGGAGGAGGAGACCCAGTACTTC	CASTRDQGEEETQYF
-	TRBV25-1	14	-	TRBJ2-7	TGTGCCACCACCGAGGCCCCACAGGCGGACGAGCAGTACTTC	CATTEAPQADEQYF
TRBD2	TRBV5-1	15	-	TRBJ2-1	TGCGCCAGCAGCTTGGCCCTAGCGGGAGGGGAAGAGCAGTTCTTC	CASSLALAGGEEQFF
-	TRBV27	12	once	TRBJ2-1	TGTGCCAGCAGTTCCGGGGATGGTGAGCAGTTCTTC	CASSSGDGEQFF
-	TRBV19	11	-	TRBJ2-2	TGTGCCAGTATGGGGCACGGGGAGCTGTTTTTT	CASMGHGELFF
TRBD1	TRBV6-6	14	-	TRBJ1-2	TGTGCCAGCAGTTACTCTACAGGGGGCCAAGGCTACACCTTC	CASSYSTGGQGYTF
-	TRBV18	12	-	TRBJ2-1	TGTGCCAGCTCACCTCGACTCCGTGAGCAGTTCTTC	CASSPRLREQFF
TRBD1	TRBV6-1	13	-	TRBJ1-2	TGTGCCAGCATAACAGGGGCTAACTATGGCTACACCTTC	CASITGANYGYTF
TRBD1	TRBV5-1	17	-	TRBJ1-2	TGCGCCAGCAGCTTGACCCGGGGACAGGGCACTAACTATGGCTACACCTTC	CASSLTRGQGTNYGYTF
-	TRBV27	13	-	TRBJ1-2	TGTGCCAGCAGTTTACCAGGGTTCTATGGCTACACCTTC	CASSLPGFYGYTF
TRBD1	TRBV6-5	15	-	TRBJ2-7	TGTGCCAGCAGTTATCCGGGACAGGGGGCCTACGAGCAGTACTTC	CASSYPGQGAYEQYF
TRBD1	TRBV15	14	-	TRBJ1-1	TGTGCCACCAGCCCCCGACAGGGAGGCACTGAAGCTTTCTTT	CATSPRQGGTEAFF
-	TRBV19	14	-	TRBJ1-1	TGTGCCAGTAGTGTCGATCAGGGATTTGTCCGAGCTTTCTTT	CASSVDQGFVRAFF
-	TRBV11-2	13	-	TRBJ2-7	TGTGCCAGCAGCCCATACAGAACCTACGAGCAGTACTTC	CASSPYRTYEQYF
TRBD1	TRBV6-4	17	-	TRBJ2-3	TGTGCCAGCAGTGACTCCAGGGGAAACAGGGGAACAGATACGCAGTATTTT	CASSDSRGNRGTDTQYF
-	TRBV19	13	-	TRBJ1-2	TGTGCCAGTCGCCCAGGGCGCAGCTATGGCTACACCTTC	CASRPGRSYGYTF
-	TRBV27	14	few	TRBJ1-6	TGTGCCAGCACCCCGGGACTCTTATGGTCACCCCTCCACTTT	CASTPGLLWSPLHF
-	TRBV21-1	15	-	TRBJ1-3	TGTGCCAGCATCTGGACAGGGTGGGAGGGAAACACCATATATTTT	CASIWTGWEGNTIYF
TRBD1	TRBV4-2	16	-	TRBJ2-3	TGTGCCAGCAGCCAACGGACAGGGTCTAGCACAGATACGCAGTATTTT	CASSQRTGSSTDTQYF
TRBD1	TRBV7-9	13	-	TRBJ2-1	TGTGCCAGCAGCCAGACGGGACAGGGACATGGGTTCTTC	CASSQTGQGHGFF
-	TRBV6-5	14	-	TRBJ1-2	TGTGCCAGCAGTTACGGTGAGCAGGTCTCTGGCTACACCTTC	CASSYGEQVSGYTF
TRBD1	TRBV10-1	15	-	TRBJ1-5	TGCGCCAGCACCCTGATTAGGCAGGGGGGCCAGCCCCAGCATTTT	CASTLIRQGGQPQHF
-	TRBV5-6	16	-	TRBJ2-2	TGTGCCAGCAGCCCGGGGGCTGGGAGGGGCACCGGGGAGCTGTTTTTT	CASSPGAGRGTGELFF
-	TRBV19	14	-	TRBJ2-3	TGTGCCAGTAGTAGGGGGGGCGGAGGGGATACGCAGTATTTT	CASSRGGGGDTQYF
-	TRBV28	13	few	TRBJ1-1	TGTGCCAGCAGTTTTTACCAGGACACTGAAGCTTTCTTT	CASSFYQDTEAFF
-	TRBV6-5	12	-	TRBJ1-5	TGTGCCAGCAGTTTGCTCGGTCAGCCCCAGCATTTT	CASSLLGQPQHF
TRBD1	TRBV5-6	17	once	TRBJ1-2	TGTGCCAGCAGCTTGGGGAGGGGGCGCTTTCTTGACTATGGCTACACCTTC	CASSLGRGRFLDYGYTF
TRBD1	TRBV5-1	15	few	TRBJ2-4	TGCGCCAGCAGCTTTGGACAGGGGGCCAAAAACATTCAGTACTTC	CASSFGQGAKNIQYF
TRBD2	TRBV10-3	14	-	TRBJ2-2	TGTGCCATCAGCCGCCGGGAGGACACCGGGGAGCTGTTTTTT	CAISRREDTGELFF
-	TRBV4-1	17	-	TRBJ2-1	TGCGCCAGCAGCCAACAACATGGGGCGGTCTCCTACAATGAGCAGTTCTTC	CASSQQHGAVSYNEQFF
TRBD2	TRBV15	15	-	TRBJ2-3	TGTGCCACCAGCTCGGGACTAGCGGGATCAGATACGCAGTATTTT	CATSSGLAGSDTQYF
TRBD2	TRBV15	16	-	TRBJ2-2	TGTGCCACCAGCAGAGGAGCTAGCGGGAGCACCGGGGAGCTGTTTTTT	CATSRGASGSTGELFF
TRBD2	TRBV4-2	17	-	TRBJ2-1	TGTGCCAGCAGCCAAGATCTCGCGGGAGGAAGTCGCAATGAGCAGTTCTTC	CASSQDLAGGSRNEQFF
-	TRBV4-1	16	-	TRBJ2-3	TGCGCCAGCAGCCCCCTACAGGGATCTTCCACAGATACGCAGTATTTT	CASSPLQGSSTDTQYF
TRBD1	TRBV7-2	15	-	TRBJ1-5	TGTGCCAGCAGCTTGGGACAGGGAGTGGATCAGCCCCAGCATTTT	CASSLGQGVDQPQHF
-	TRBV30	14	once	TRBJ1-5	TGTGCCTGGAGTGGGCAGGCCTTCAATCAGCCCCAGCATTTT	CAWSGQAFNQPQHF
-	TRBV7-2	15	few	TRBJ2-5	TGTGCCAGCAGCTTAGCTGGGGCGGACCAAGAGACCCAGTACTTC	CASSLAGADQETQYF
-	TRBV7-2	14	-	TRBJ2-7	TGTGCCAGCAGCTTATATAAGCGGCCCTACGAGCAGTACTTC	CASSLYKRPYEQYF
-	TRBV9	15	-	TRBJ2-5	TGTGCCAGCAGCGGGGTAGCGAGATCGACGGAGACCCAGTACTTC	CASSGVARSTETQYF
TRBD2	TRBV4-2	16	-	TRBJ2-7	TGTGCCAGCAGCCAAGATGGGACTAGCGGCTCCTACGAGCAGTACTTC	CASSQDGTSGSYEQYF
-	TRBV6-1	14	-	TRBJ2-2	TGTGCCAGCAGCCGCACTCCGAACACCGGGGAGCTGTTTTTT	CASSRTPNTGELFF
TRBD1	TRBV4-1	16	-	TRBJ1-5	TGCGCCAGCAGCCAAGTCGTCAGGGGGATCAATCAGCCCCAGCATTTT	CASSQVVRGINQPQHF
TRBD1	TRBV19	15	-	TRBJ1-5	TGTGCCAGTAGCAAACCGACAGGGAGCAATCAGCCCCAGCATTTT	CASSKPTGSNQPQHF
-	TRBV18	15	-	TRBJ1-2	TGTGCCAGCTCACCTGAACCGGGACAACGGTATGGCTACACCTTC	CASSPEPGQRYGYTF
TRBD2	TRBV6-5	14	-	TRBJ2-3	TGTGCCAGCAGTCAGACTAGCGGGAGGGATACGCAGTATTTT	CASSQTSGRDTQYF
TRBD2	TRBV5-1	16	few	TRBJ2-1	TGCGCCAGCAGCTGGTCGACTAGCGGGAGTAGCAATGAGCAGTTCTTC	CASSWSTSGSSNEQFF
-	TRBV5-1	13	-	TRBJ2-5	TGCGCCAGCAGCTTGGGCAGGCAAGAGACCCAGTACTTC	CASSLGRQETQYF
TRBD2	TRBV9	15	-	TRBJ2-7	TGTGCCAGCAGCTTAGCGGGAGGGGCTTTCGACGAGCAGTACTTC	CASSLAGGAFDEQYF